Presented here are 21 T cell receptor beta chains from one specimen sequenced in a study of tumor-infiltrating lymphocytes in primary liver carcinoma. Unsorted whole blood served as the source of blood RNA, and germline DNA was extracted as well. The input was 450 to 500 ng total RNA; TCR beta cDNA was made from it with a constant-region primer. Three nested multiplex PCR rounds, a slightly modified ARM-PCR, produced the libraries for TCR beta. PCR rounds one and two used TRBV1-TRBV30 forward primers with a C-beta reverse primer for approximately 10 cycles each. MiXCR, applied by TCRdb to the multiplex PCR reads, yields one record per CDR3 protein. Of more than 150,000 distinct CDR3 sequences in the sample, approximately 60% are singletons; the top ten hold 72%. Sequenced: peripheral blood. The receptors derive from a man between 35 and 55 years old with primary liver carcinoma and hepatitis B virus infection.

The rearrangement uses TRBV6-5 and TRBJ2-7, with D possibly matching TRBD1 (5 bases). Germline CDR1 reads MNHEY; CDR2 reads SVGAGI. The V gene lost 5 bases and the J gene lost 4 bases, with 18 bases spanning the gap. This CDR3 contains 15 residues. The CDR3 DNA reads TGTGCCAGCAGTCCCAGGACAAGGGGTATGTACGAGCAGTACTTC. Protein sequence: CASSPRTRGMYEQYF.

Comments on this clonotype: This likely comes from a read error, as the CDR3 has no conserved phenylalanine or tryptophan at its end. The V and J genes are TRBV12-3 or TRBV12-4 and TRBJ2-1; no definite D call. V gave up 2 bases and J gave up 7 bases, with 6 bases separating them. This CDR3 contains 12 residues. CDR3 in amino acids: CASSLMGNEQFL. In DNA, the CDR3 is TGTGCCAGCAGTTTAATGGGGAATGAGCAGTTCCTC.

The genes are TRBV5-5 and TRBJ1-1, with 9 bases lining up with TRBD1. The CDR3 totals 13 residues. Trimming removed 4 bases from V and 4 bases from J; junction bases left unmatched: 2. Germline CDR1 and CDR2: SGHKS and YYEKEE (reference sequence). In nucleotides, the CDR3 is TGTGCCAGCAGCAAACAGGGGGCCACTGAAGCTTTCTTT. Translating gives CASSKQGATEAFF.

The chain joins TRBV4-1 to TRBJ2-2; unclear D gene. Germline V gene data show CDR1 as MGHRA and CDR2 as YSYEKL. The CDR3 totals 14 residues. V shed 6 bases and J shed 5 bases, with 13 bases lying between them. The CDR3 sequence is CASSQSWLTGELFF. The DNA of the CDR3 is TGCGCCAGCAGTCAATCGTGGCTGACCGGGGAGCTGTTTTTT.

This rearrangement joins TRBV4-2 to TRBJ1-4; possible D gene TRBD1, 6 bases. V was pared by 0 bases and J by 6 bases, with 11 bases between. Germline V gene lookup returns CDR1 LGHNA and CDR2 YNFKEQ. The CDR3 runs to 15 residues. The CDR3 sequence: CASSQDRAGDEKLFF. The CDR3 DNA reads as TGTGCCAGCAGCCAAGATCGGGCAGGGGATGAAAAACTGTTTTTT.

This chain connects TRBV6-1 to TRBJ2-3, with 7 positions matching TRBD2. From germline, CDR1 is MNHNS and CDR2 SASEGT. V was clipped by 5 bases and J by 4 bases; unmatched bases: 6. The CDR3 is 14 amino acids. DNA of the CDR3: TGTGCCAGCAGTTCCGGGGGGTGGCCAGATACGCAGTATTTT. The encoded protein is CASSSGGWPDTQYF.

About this clonotype: Mismatch with germline at one junction end may stem from a read error. The chain joins TRBV11-2 to TRBJ2-1, with 7 bases fitting TRBD2. Germline V gene data show CDR1 as SGHAT and CDR2 as FQNNGV. This CDR3 spans 16 amino acids. DNA of the CDR3: TGTGCCAGCAGCCGATCGGGCGGGAGATTACACAACGAGCAGTTCTTC. Protein: CASSRSGGRLHNEQFF.

This clonotype showed up just a few times. The V and J genes are TRBV6-6 and TRBJ2-7; a weak D match, TRBD1 (5 bases). Germline loops: CDR1 MNHNY, CDR2 SVGAGI (reference sequence). With 6 bases removed from V and 2 bases from J, the gap between germline ends came to 14 bases. This CDR3 has 14 residues. The DNA for the CDR3 is TGTGCCAGCAGAGTAGGGGCCGGACCCTACGAGCAGTACTTC. Translating gives CASRVGAGPYEQYF.

The genes are TRBV29-1 and TRBJ2-2; D perhaps matches TRBD2 (7 bases). The V end lost 5 bases, the J end lost 3 bases, and 22 bases lay between the germline ends. Germline V gives CDR1 SQVTM, CDR2 ANQGSEA. The CDR3 is made up of 17 amino acids. The CDR3 DNA follows: TGCAGCGTTCTAGAGGGGGGGCCCGCTGCGTACACCGGGGAGCTGTTTTTT. Amino acid sequence: CSVLEGGPAAYTGELFF.

Concerning this clonotype: A single base separates this from a much larger clone, so it may be a read error. The gene calls are TRBV11-2 and TRBJ2-2; 13 bases are a match to TRBD2. The germline V gene encodes CDR1 SGHAT and CDR2 FQNNGV. The CDR3 sequence is 18 residues long. The CDR3 region has the DNA TGTGCCAACAGCTTCCCGGGACTAGCGGGAAGGGAGACCGGGGAGCTGTTTTTT. Its translation is CANSFPGLAGRETGELFF.

This clonotype has ten or more counts. The J gene is TRBJ1-1, the V gene TRBV11-2; 8 positions match TRBD1. CDR1 is SGHAT, CDR2 FQNNGV, per germline. The V gene end was trimmed by 5 bases and the J gene end by 5 bases; junction bases not matched to a gene: 7. This CDR3 is 14 amino acids long. The chain's CDR3 is CASSPQGAGTEAFF. In DNA form, the CDR3 reads TGTGCCAGCAGCCCCCAGGGGGCAGGGACTGAAGCTTTCTTT.

The rearrangement uses TRBV29-1 and TRBJ2-3; TRBD2 agrees at 7 bases. CDR3 length: 14 amino acids. Losses at the gene ends were 4 bases for V and 2 bases for J; bases not matched to a gene: 6. The V gene's germline CDR1 is SQVTM and CDR2 ANQGSEA. This chain's CDR3 is CSVGASGDTDTQYF. CDR3 DNA: TGCAGCGTTGGGGCTAGCGGCGACACAGATACGCAGTATTTT.

On this clonotype itself: A single base separates this from a much larger clone, so it may be a read error. The chain uses TRBV11-2 and TRBJ1-1; D not certain. Germline values: CDR1 SGHAT, CDR2 FQNNGV. The CDR3 sequence is 19 residues long. CDR3 protein: CASSLVSPLQRMGAAEALF. The CDR3 coding sequence is TGTGCCAGCAGCTTAGTCAGCCCCTTACAAAGGATGGGAGCCGCTGAAGCTCTCTTT.

Turning to this clonotype: A single base separates this from a much larger clone, so it may be a read error. Without the conserved terminal phenylalanine or tryptophan, this CDR3 likely stems from a read error. The rearrangement uses TRBV29-1 and TRBJ1-2; tentatively, D is TRBD1 (5 bases). This CDR3 spans 12 amino acids. V was trimmed by 4 bases and J by 2 bases, leaving 8 bases between them. CDR1 and CDR2 (germline): SQVTM, ANQGSEA. The CDR3 sequence is CSVGGPNYGYTL. The CDR3 DNA sequence: TGCAGCGTTGGGGGACCCAACTATGGCTACACCCTC.

V usage is TRBV11-2 and J usage is TRBJ2-7; 7 nucleotides line up with TRBD1. Germline values: CDR1 SGHAT, CDR2 FQNNGV. V was pared by 4 bases and J by 6 bases, with 6 bases of the junction left unmatched. The CDR3 runs 13 residues. CDR3 DNA sequence: TGTGCCAGCAGCTCGAACAGGGGTCGCGAGCAGTACTTC. Translation gives CASSSNRGREQYF. The full variable domain, its missing parts supplied by reference TRBV11-2 and TRBJ2-7, is EAGVAQSPRYKIIEKRQSVAFWCNPISGHATLYWYQQILGQGPKLLIQFQNNGVVDDSQLPKDRFSAERLKGVDSTLKIQPAKLEDSAVYLCASSSNRGREQYFGPGTRLTVT.

Concerning this clonotype: At one end, the junction sequence differs from germline, possibly due to a read error. V usage is TRBV10-3 and J usage is TRBJ1-1, with unresolved D. Germline CDR1 is ENHRY and CDR2 is SYGVKD. This CDR3 is 14 amino acids long. CDR3 sequence: CDISESNLNTEAFF. As DNA, the CDR3 is TGTGACATCAGTGAGTCGAATCTGAACACTGAAGCTTTCTTT.

This sequence joins TRBV12-3 or TRBV12-4 and TRBJ2-1; unclear D gene. The V end lost 2 bases, the J end lost 12 bases, and 17 bases lay between the germline ends. The CDR3 totals 14 residues. The CDR3: CASSLRVPGDVQFF. The CDR3 bases are TGTGCCAGCAGTTTACGCGTCCCAGGAGATGTGCAGTTCTTC.

V gene TRBV6-6 combines with J gene TRBJ2-1, with TRBD2 identical over 8 bases. The J segment lost 6 bases and the V segment lost 1 base, leaving 2 bases of the junction unmatched. CDR3 length: 14 amino acids. Germline V gene lookup returns CDR1 MNHNY and CDR2 SVGAGI (reference sequence). CDR3 amino acids: CASSYWREVNEQFF. The CDR3 DNA reads TGTGCCAGCAGTTACTGGCGGGAGGTCAATGAGCAGTTCTTC.

This clonotype was seen a handful of times. This chain uses TRBV6-1 with TRBJ2-1, with 10 nucleotides matching TRBD2. The CDR3 runs 15 residues. In germline, CDR1 is MNHNS, CDR2 SASEGT. The ends lost 7 bases at V and 7 bases at J; junction bases unmatched: 10. The CDR3 sequence: CASTPPASGRNEQFF. DNA of the CDR3: TGTGCCAGCACCCCCCCGGCTAGCGGGAGAAATGAGCAGTTCTTC.

To note about this clonotype: The junction does not match germline at one end; this may be a read error. The J gene is TRBJ1-2, the V gene TRBV4-1; D is unclear. CDR1 and CDR2 (germline): MGHRA, YSYEKL. This CDR3 has 13 residues. The CDR3 loop is CTSSLSTGYGYTF. DNA of the CDR3: TGCACCAGCAGCCTCTCGACGGGCTATGGCTACACCTTC.

V gene TRBV6-1 combines with J gene TRBJ2-5; perhaps TRBD2 as D (5 bases). V was trimmed by 1 base and J by 1 base, leaving 10 bases between them. Germline V CDR1 and CDR2: MNHNS, SASEGT. CDR3 length: 15 residues. In DNA, the CDR3 is TGTGCCAGCAGTGAAGATGCGGGTCCCCAAGAGACCCAGTACTTC. It translates to CASSEDAGPQETQYF.